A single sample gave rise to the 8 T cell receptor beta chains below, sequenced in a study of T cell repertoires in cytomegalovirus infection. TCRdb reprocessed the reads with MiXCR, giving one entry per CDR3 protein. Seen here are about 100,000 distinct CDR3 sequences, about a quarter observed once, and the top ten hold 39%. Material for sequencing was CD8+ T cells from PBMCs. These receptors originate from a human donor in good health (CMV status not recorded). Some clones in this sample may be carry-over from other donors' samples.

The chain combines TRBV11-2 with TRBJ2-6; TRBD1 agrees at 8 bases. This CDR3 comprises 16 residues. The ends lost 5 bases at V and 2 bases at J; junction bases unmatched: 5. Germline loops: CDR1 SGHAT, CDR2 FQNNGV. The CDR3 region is CASSLGQEPGANVLTF. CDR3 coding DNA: TGTGCCAGCAGCCTGGGACAGGAGCCTGGGGCCAACGTCCTGACTTTC. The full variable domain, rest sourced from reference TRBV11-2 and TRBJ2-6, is EAGVAQSPRYKIIEKRQSVAFWCNPISGHATLYWYQQILGQGPKLLIQFQNNGVVDDSQLPKDRFSAERLKGVDSTLKIQPAKLEDSAVYLCASSLGQEPGANVLTFGAGSRLTVL.

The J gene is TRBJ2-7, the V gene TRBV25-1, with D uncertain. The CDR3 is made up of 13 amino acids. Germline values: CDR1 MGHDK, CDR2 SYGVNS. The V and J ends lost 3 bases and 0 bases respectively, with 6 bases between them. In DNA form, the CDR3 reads TGTGCCAGCAGTGACCCTTACTCCTACGAGCAGTACTTC. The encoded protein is CASSDPYSYEQYF.

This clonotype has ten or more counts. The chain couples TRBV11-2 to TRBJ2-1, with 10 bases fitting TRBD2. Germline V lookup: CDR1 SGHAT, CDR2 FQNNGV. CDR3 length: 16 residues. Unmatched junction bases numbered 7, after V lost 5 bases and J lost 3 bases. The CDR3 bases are TGTGCCAGCAGCCTCCGGGGGACTAGCGACTACAATGAGCAGTTCTTC. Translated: CASSLRGTSDYNEQFF.

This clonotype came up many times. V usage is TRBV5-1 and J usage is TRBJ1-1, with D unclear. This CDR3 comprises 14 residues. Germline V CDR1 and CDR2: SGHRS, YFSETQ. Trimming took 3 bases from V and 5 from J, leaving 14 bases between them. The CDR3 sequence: CASSSTLGKTEAFF. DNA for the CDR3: TGCGCCAGCAGCTCGACCCTGGGGAAGACTGAAGCTTTCTTT.

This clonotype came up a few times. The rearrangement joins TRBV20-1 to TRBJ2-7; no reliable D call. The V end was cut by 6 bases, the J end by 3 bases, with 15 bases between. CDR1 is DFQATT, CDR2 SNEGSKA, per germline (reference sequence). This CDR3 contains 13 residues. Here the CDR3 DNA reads TGCAGTGCAGATGGGCAGAGCCGCTACGAGCAGTACTTC. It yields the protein CSADGQSRYEQYF.

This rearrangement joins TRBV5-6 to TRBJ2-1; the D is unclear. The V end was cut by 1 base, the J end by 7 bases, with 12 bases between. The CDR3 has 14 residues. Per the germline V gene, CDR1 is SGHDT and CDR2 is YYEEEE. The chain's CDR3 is CASSLTTVVNEQFF. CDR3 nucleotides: TGTGCCAGCAGCTTGACCACGGTGGTAAATGAGCAGTTCTTC.

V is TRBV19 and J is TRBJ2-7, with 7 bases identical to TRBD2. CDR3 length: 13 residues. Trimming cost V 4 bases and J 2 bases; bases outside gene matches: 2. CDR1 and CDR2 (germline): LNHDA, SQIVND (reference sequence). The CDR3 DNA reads TGTGCCAGTAGTAATCGGGAGGCCTACGAGCAGTACTTC. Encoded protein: CASSNREAYEQYF.

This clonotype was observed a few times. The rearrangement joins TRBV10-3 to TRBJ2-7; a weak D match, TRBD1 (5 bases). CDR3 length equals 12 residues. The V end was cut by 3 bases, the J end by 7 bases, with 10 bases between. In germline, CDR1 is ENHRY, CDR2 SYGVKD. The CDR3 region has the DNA TGTGCCATCAGTGAACAGGTCGAAGAGCAGTACTTC. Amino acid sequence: CAISEQVEEQYF.